This TCR beta chain was identified in a study of a mutant IDH1 vaccine in newly diagnosed glioma. Across the study: Patients got their first vaccination 4-6 weeks after radiotherapy alone, or with temozolomide cycles. Radiotherapy, temozolomide, or both had been given previously, and both were given to most. V12 came at week 35, V13 at week 47.

Note on this clone: The antigen is not known.

Sequencing was performed with immunoSEQ multiplex PCR; in TCRdb, only in-frame clones are kept and a portion is missing. The data show approximately 30,000 clones, 75% to 95% seen once. Germline-derived CDR1 and CDR2 are DFQATT and SNEGSKA (reference sequence). The V end lost 6 bases, the J end lost 4 bases, and 7 bases lay between the germline ends. The CDR3 sequence is 11 residues long. As to time point: week 47, end of study. Doses comprised 300 ug of mutant IDH1 20-mer peptide each, plus topical imiquimod. The vaccination schedule gave patients eight doses in weeks 1, 3, 5, 7, 11, 15, 19 and 23. The receptor comes from a middle-aged woman with glioma. The chain joins TRBV20-1 to TRBJ1-3; unclear D gene. The sequencing used PBMCs, collected from a glioma patient whose treatment included an IDH1 peptide vaccine. The CDR3 DNA is TGCAGTGCAGGGCGCGGAAACACCATATATTTT. It yields the protein CSAGRGNTIYF.